This record concerns one T cell receptor beta chain sequence. Its matching antigen is unknown. Other DNA variants within this sample encode the same CDR3. This record comes from a study of cytomegalovirus exposure and HLA in healthy donors. Study at large: The roughly 110 validation repertoires were produced on the same platform as the 670 or so repertoires of the first cohort. This was reported in a later analysis.

Study-wide points: The study listed under 200 cytomegalovirus-associated TCR beta chains.

Data came from immunoSEQ multiplex PCR; TCRdb stores just in-frame clones and leaves some out. The table includes some 250,000 clones, around 90% detected once. Germline CDR1 reads SGHAT; CDR2 reads FQNNGV. Trimming stripped 1 base from V and 5 bases from J, with 8 bases between. The CDR3 has 13 residues. The chain uses TRBV11-2 and TRBJ1-2; a weak D match, TRBD1 (6 bases). Source material: PBMCs. The receptor was isolated from a woman under 30 in good health and CMV-seronegative. The CDR3 DNA sequence: TGTGCCAGCAGCTTAGGGACAGATTATGGCTACACCTTC. The encoded protein is CASSLGTDYGYTF.